This is a list of T cell receptor beta chains from one sample in a study of T cells in Graves' hyperthyroidism and ophthalmopathy. TCRdb redid the calling of the multiplex PCR reads with MiXCR, one entry per CDR3 protein. Found here are 400,000 to 450,000 distinct CDR3 sequences, under 15% of them singletons; the top ten hold under 15%. The sample was blood. The receptors come from a man aged 18 to 29 with Graves' ophthalmopathy. Each CDR3 is given with its conserved first and last residue.

V	J	CDR3
TRBV6-2/TRBV6-3	TRBJ2-5	CASTQAKAQYF
TRBV19	TRBJ1-5	CASSSPQQGASNQPQHF
TRBV20-1	TRBJ2-3	CSESGLVSSGDTQYF
TRBV20-1	TRBJ2-7	CSARTGDRKDEQYF
TRBV5-8	TRBJ2-3	CASSSTSTYTDTQYF
TRBV15	TRBJ2-5	CATSSWTSQETQYF
TRBV12-3/TRBV12-4	TRBJ2-1	CASRSGTLYEQFF
TRBV7-2	TRBJ1-4	CASSLTGPSEKLFF
TRBV12-3/TRBV12-4	TRBJ1-5	CASSLSGQGGRGNQPQHF
TRBV12-3/TRBV12-4	TRBJ2-3	CASTNIGGGGVSTDTQYF
TRBV3-1	TRBJ2-5	CASSTRTSGGRETQYF
TRBV4-2	TRBJ2-3	CASSRGDGTSGMNTQYF
TRBV7-3	TRBJ2-1	CASSLGGGPTHNEQFF
TRBV12-3/TRBV12-4	TRBJ1-2	CASSPGQYYGYTF
TRBV29-1	TRBJ1-1	CSVRVMNTEAFF
TRBV2	TRBJ2-1	CASTWVYNPEQFF
TRBV6-1	TRBJ2-2	CASRDGGSIGELFF
TRBV5-1	TRBJ1-2	CASSFQGASYGYTF
TRBV29-1	TRBJ2-5	CSVIAGTQLQETQYF
TRBV7-2	TRBJ1-6	CASSQGGGSPLHF
TRBV12-3/TRBV12-4	TRBJ2-7	CASSSPGLASHEQYF
TRBV18	TRBJ1-5	CASSPDINQPQHF
TRBV25-1	TRBJ2-5	CASLLAGVETQYF
TRBV28	TRBJ1-2	CASSPAGQARGYTF
TRBV15	TRBJ2-5	CATSRDGTGQETQYF
TRBV29-1	TRBJ1-2	CSVVKGANYGYTF
TRBV3-1	TRBJ2-7	CASSFDREYYEQYF
TRBV20-1	TRBJ1-4	CSARAPVEEKLFF
TRBV7-9	TRBJ2-5	CASSPSVRDGQETQYF
TRBV7-6	TRBJ2-1	CASSLGGVGTRKHNEQFF
TRBV11-3	TRBJ1-3	CASSLDRTGFSGNTIYF
TRBV12-3/TRBV12-4	TRBJ1-3	CASSRQASGNTIYF
TRBV7-6	TRBJ2-5	CASSLVGLAEVQETQYF
TRBV6-1	TRBJ2-3	CASSFGLAADTQYF
TRBV24-1	TRBJ2-3	CATRSGSADTQYF
TRBV30	TRBJ1-6	CAWSTWGTATNSPLHF
TRBV28	TRBJ2-5	CASSLSRSQETQYF
TRBV11-2	TRBJ1-6	CASSSDILTALHF